The 31 T cell receptor beta chains listed next were all sequenced from one sample in a study of T cells in localized non-small cell lung cancer. Here immunoSEQ multiplex PCR was the method, and the copy in TCRdb shows in-frame clones only, minus some. The table lists about 53,000 clones, 75% to 90% of them singletons. The sequences come from peripheral blood mononuclear cells, collected before any cancer treatment. Receptors originate from a man aged 40 to 69 with stage III lung adenocarcinoma.

The rearrangement joins TRBV2 to TRBJ2-7, with D perhaps assigned TRBD1 or TRBD2 (7 bases each). Trimming took 6 bases from V and 3 from J, leaving 18 bases between them. Per germline, CDR1 SNHLY and CDR2 FYNNEI. The CDR3 extends over 15 amino acids. CDR3 DNA: TGTGCCAGCAGCGCTACAGGGGAGGGAGGCTACGAGCAGTACTTC. Its translation: CASSATGEGGYEQYF.

This clone was picked up a small number of times. The chain recombines TRBV5-6 with TRBJ2-7; TRBD1 agrees at 10 bases. CDR3 length: 14 residues. Per germline, CDR1 SGHDT and CDR2 YYEEEE. Germline trimming cut 2 bases from V and 2 bases from J; bases unmatched to any gene: 1. The CDR3 loop is CASSFGTGAYEQYF. CDR3 nucleotides: TGTGCCAGCAGCTTCGGGACAGGGGCCTACGAGCAGTACTTC.

This clone showed up just once. The chain employs TRBV27 and TRBJ2-7, with TRBD1 matching over 7 bases. Germline CDR1 MNHEY, CDR2 SMNVEV (reference sequence). V was clipped by 0 bases and J by 5 bases; unmatched bases: 7. The CDR3 is made up of 15 amino acids. CDR3 in DNA: TGTGCCAGCAGTTTATCCAGCGACAGGGTCCACGAGCAGTACTTC. This codes for CASSLSSDRVHEQYF.

The chain joins TRBV28 to TRBJ1-1, with a tentative D call TRBD1 (6 bases). V lost 5 bases, J lost 4 bases, and 14 bases lay in between. This CDR3 is 14 amino acids long. CDR1 and CDR2 (germline): MDHEN, SYDVKM. The CDR3 DNA is TGTGCCAGCAGTCGTCATGGGGGCGCCACTGAAGCTTTCTTT. Translation gives CASSRHGGATEAFF. Variable domain in full (rest from reference TRBV28 and TRBJ1-1): DVKVTQSSRYLVKRTGEKVFLECVQDMDHENMFWYRQDPGLGLRLIYFSYDVKMKEKGDIPEGYSVSREKKERFSLILESASTNQTSMYLCASSRHGGATEAFFGQGTRLTVV.

This clone occurred once. The chain links TRBV18 to TRBJ2-3; 8 positions match TRBD2. The length of the CDR3 is 15 residues. Per germline, CDR1 KGHSH and CDR2 LQKENI. V shed 0 bases and J 4 bases; nucleotides not matched to a gene: 3. In DNA, the CDR3 is TGTGCCAGCTCACCACCGGGACTAGGGGCAGATACGCAGTATTTT. It yields the protein CASSPPGLGADTQYF.

The chain couples TRBV7-2 to TRBJ1-1; 8 nucleotides align to TRBD1. The CDR3 spans 17 residues. The ends lost 1 base at V and 1 base at J; junction bases unmatched: 8. From germline, CDR1 is SGHTA and CDR2 FQGNSA. The CDR3 loop is CASSLGPTGVTNTEAFF. DNA of the CDR3: TGTGCCAGCAGCTTAGGCCCGACAGGGGTGACGAACACTGAAGCTTTCTTT.

This chain connects TRBV19 to TRBJ1-1; D possibly corresponds to TRBD1 (6 bases). The germline CDR1 and CDR2 sequences are LNHDA and SQIVND (reference sequence). The CDR3 covers 15 residues. V lost 6 bases and J lost 10, with 24 bases in between. The CDR3 nucleotides are TGTGCCAGTAGGACCGTACCCGACCCAGGGGCTCGAGCTTTCTTT. Its translation: CASRTVPDPGARAFF.

The V and J genes are TRBV4-3 and TRBJ1-5; weak D call: TRBD1 (5 bases). This CDR3 has 17 residues. Germline CDR1 reads LGHNA; CDR2 reads YSLEER. The V end was cut by 0 bases, the J end by 4 bases, with 16 bases between. CDR3 in amino acids: CASSQDFLGVVNQPQHF. CDR3 nucleotides: TGCGCCAGCAGCCAAGATTTTCTGGGGGTGGTAAATCAGCCCCAGCATTTT.

The table lists this clone with a count of one. The CDR3 sequence is CASSLVAGGISYEQYF. CDR3 DNA: TGTGCCAGCAGCTTAGTAGCGGGAGGGATCTCCTACGAGCAGTACTTC. The rearrangement joins TRBV11-2 to TRBJ2-7; 11 bases are shared with TRBD2. V shed 1 base and J 0 bases; nucleotides not matched to a gene: 2. Germline V gives CDR1 SGHAT, CDR2 FQNNGV. The CDR3 runs 16 residues.

This chain joins TRBV7-9 and TRBJ2-1; perhaps TRBD2 as D (6 bases). Looked up from germline, CDR1 is SEHNR and CDR2 is FQNEAQ (reference sequence). CDR3 length equals 15 residues. The V and J ends lost 5 bases and 6 bases respectively, with 17 bases between them. The CDR3 protein is CASSPLDPAGNEQFF. In DNA, the CDR3 is TGTGCCAGCAGCCCGTTGGACCCAGCGGGCAATGAGCAGTTCTTC.

The J gene is TRBJ2-1, the V gene TRBV30, with 10 bases identical to TRBD2. The CDR3 length is 16 residues. Germline CDR1 is GTSNPN and CDR2 is SVGIG (reference sequence). Trimming took 1 base from V and 1 from J; bases not matched to a gene: 4. The CDR3 sequence is CAWSGSGRGSYNEQFF. CDR3 coding DNA: TGTGCCTGGAGTGGCAGCGGGAGGGGTTCCTACAATGAGCAGTTCTTC.

This clone was counted once. The rearrangement uses TRBV30 and TRBJ1-3; D unresolved. The germline V and J ends were trimmed by 4 bases and 4 bases, with 11 bases remaining between them. This CDR3 contains 13 residues. CDR1 and CDR2 from the germline V gene are GTSNPN and SVGIG (reference sequence). In DNA, the CDR3 is TGTGCCTGGAATAAGGAATACGGAAACACCATATATTTT. It codes for CAWNKEYGNTIYF.

The rearrangement links TRBV6-5 to TRBJ1-4; 9 nucleotides align to TRBD1. V lost 6 bases, J lost 7 bases, and 6 bases stayed unmatched. Germline-derived CDR1 and CDR2 are MNHEY and SVGAGI. The length of the CDR3 is 14 residues. The CDR3 sequence is CASSPGTGSEKLFF. The CDR3 region has the DNA TGTGCCAGCAGCCCCGGGACAGGGAGTGAAAAACTGTTTTTT.

This clone came up once. The chain recombines TRBV5-6 with TRBJ1-4; D is uncertain. The CDR3 has 16 amino acids. The germline V and J ends were trimmed by 2 bases and 0 bases, with 11 bases remaining between them. Germline CDR1 SGHDT, CDR2 YYEEEE. CDR3 amino acids: CASSLRGFPTNEKLFF. The CDR3 nucleotides are TGTGCCAGCAGCTTAAGAGGGTTCCCAACTAATGAAAAACTGTTTTTT.

J is TRBJ1-1 and V is TRBV18; 7 nucleotides align to TRBD1. The length of the CDR3 is 13 residues. Germline trimming cut 5 bases from V and 3 bases from J; bases unmatched to any gene: 3. Germline-derived CDR1 and CDR2 are KGHSH and LQKENI. The DNA of the CDR3 is TGTGCCAGCTCAGGGACAGCCGACACTGAAGCTTTCTTT. Translation gives CASSGTADTEAFF.

The gene calls are TRBV5-6 and TRBJ2-7; D may correspond to TRBD1 or TRBD2 (5 bases each). This CDR3 is 15 amino acids long. Germline values: CDR1 SGHDT, CDR2 YYEEEE. V shed 4 bases and J shed 1 base, with 15 bases lying between them. In DNA, the CDR3 is TGTGCCAGCAGCCATATCGGTGGGGGTTCCTACGAGCAGTACTTC. This encodes CASSHIGGGSYEQYF. Drawing the rest from reference TRBV5-6 and TRBJ2-7, the complete variable domain is DAGVTQSPTHLIKTRGQQVTLRCSPKSGHDTVSWYQQALGQGPQFIFQYYEEEERQRGNFPDRFSGHQFPNYSSELNVNALLLGDSALYLCASSHIGGGSYEQYFGPGTRLTVT.

This clone occurred a few times. This chain links TRBV7-2 with TRBJ1-6, with 7 bases lining up with TRBD1. Trimming at V came to 5 bases and at J to 10 bases, leaving 11 bases not matched to a gene. CDR1 is SGHTA and CDR2 is FQGNSA in the germline V gene. This CDR3 is 15 amino acids long. CDR3 loop: CASSGRQGLGSPLHF. The CDR3 DNA reads as TGTGCCAGCAGCGGACGACAGGGTCTGGGGTCACCCCTCCACTTT.

The chain is built from TRBV14 and TRBJ1-2; the D is unclear. Germline loops: CDR1 SGHDN, CDR2 FVKESK. The CDR3 spans 21 residues. V lost 0 bases and J lost 0, with 26 bases in between. The CDR3 DNA reads as TGTGCCAGCAGCCAAGAAACCCCGACCCGACCCTCGAGGCGGGCTAACTATGGCTACACCTTC. Its translation is CASSQETPTRPSRRANYGYTF.

The V call is TRBV7-9, the J call TRBJ1-3; D call uncertain. This CDR3 region has 15 residues. Trimming cost V 1 base and J 3 bases, with 10 bases left between them. In germline, CDR1 is SEHNR, CDR2 FQNEAQ (reference sequence). CDR3 DNA: TGTGCCAGCAGCTTAGACCCTCGTTTTGGAAACACCATATATTTT. This translates into CASSLDPRFGNTIYF.

The V call is TRBV19, the J call TRBJ1-1, with D maybe TRBD1 (6 bases). The V end was cut by 3 bases, the J end by 4 bases, with 15 bases between. Per the germline V gene, CDR1 is LNHDA and CDR2 is SQIVND (reference sequence). CDR3 length: 15 amino acids. The CDR3 DNA follows: TGTGCCAGTAGTATGGGGGGGCGAGGAATCACTGAAGCTTTCTTT. Its protein is CASSMGGRGITEAFF.

This chain connects TRBV7-2 to TRBJ1-2, with 8 bases fitting TRBD1. The CDR3 consists of 16 residues. V lost 1 base to trimming and J lost 3 bases; unmatched junction nucleotides: 7. Germline loops: CDR1 SGHTA, CDR2 FQGNSA. The CDR3 DNA sequence: TGTGCCAGCAGCTTAGTGGGTCAGGGGGCCTACTATGGCTACACCTTC. Translation: CASSLVGQGAYYGYTF.

The chain recombines TRBV29-1 with TRBJ2-7; a possible D gene is TRBD1 (6 bases). V lost 3 bases, J lost 12 bases, and 12 bases lay in between. CDR1 SQVTM and CDR2 ANQGSEA come from the germline V gene. The CDR3 runs 10 residues. For the CDR3, the DNA is TGCAGCGTTGATAACGGACAGACGTACTTC. This codes for CSVDNGQTYF.

J is TRBJ1-4 and V is TRBV19; D gene ambiguous. CDR3 size: 13 residues. Germline loops: CDR1 LNHDA, CDR2 SQIVND (reference sequence). V was cut by 7 bases and J by 3 bases, with 9 bases left in between. The CDR3 DNA reads TGTGCCAGTAACGCCAGCCCTAATGAAAAACTGTTTTTT. It yields the protein CASNASPNEKLFF.

This clone was counted only a few times. The chain is built from TRBV27 and TRBJ2-1; the match to TRBD2 covers 14 bases. After removal of 8 bases from V and 1 base from J, the junction contained 1 base not matched to a gene. The CDR3 sequence is 15 residues long. The germline CDR1 and CDR2 sequences are MNHEY and SMNVEV (reference sequence). The CDR3 spells CASGTSGSSYNEQFF. CDR3 bases: TGTGCCAGCGGGACTAGCGGGAGTTCCTACAATGAGCAGTTCTTC.

Here the CDR3 DNA reads TGTGCCAGCAGGGATATACAGATTATCTCTGGAAACACCATATATTTT. Protein sequence: CASRDIQIISGNTIYF. The rearrangement links TRBV21-1 to TRBJ1-3; the tabulated D call, TRBD1, remains unverified against the DNA. TRBV21-1 is a recognized pseudogene. There are 16 residues in the CDR3.

This chain joins TRBV5-5 and TRBJ1-1, with a weak D call TRBD1 (6 bases). The CDR3 runs 19 residues. Trimming took 2 bases from V and 1 from J, leaving 24 bases between them. CDR1 SGHKS and CDR2 YYEKEE come from the germline V gene (reference sequence). The CDR3 loop reads CASSFVLIQGIGSNTEAFF. In DNA, the CDR3 is TGTGCCAGCAGCTTCGTCCTAATACAGGGAATTGGGTCGAACACTGAAGCTTTCTTT.

V and J are TRBV6-5 and TRBJ2-7; D is perhaps TRBD1 (5 bases). Germline V gene lookup returns CDR1 MNHEY and CDR2 SVGAGI. This CDR3 has 12 residues. V gave up 8 bases and J gave up 1 base, with 9 bases separating them. CDR3 bases: TGTGCCAGCGGCAGGGCGTCCTACGAGCAGTACTTC. This encodes CASGRASYEQYF.

The chain has TRBV5-1 and TRBJ1-1; D gene ambiguous. The V and J ends lost 6 bases and 3 bases respectively, with 15 bases between them. The CDR3 is made up of 14 amino acids. Germline CDR1 SGHRS, CDR2 YFSETQ. CDR3 nucleotides: TGCGCCAGCATGTCCTCCTCAACAGACACTGAAGCTTTCTTT. Translation gives CASMSSSTDTEAFF.

The chain employs TRBV7-8 and TRBJ2-2, with 7 bases matching TRBD2. The CDR3 consists of 16 residues. The trim removed 3 bases at V and 1 base at J, leaving 5 bases unmatched. CDR1 SGHVS and CDR2 FQNEAQ come from the germline V gene. The CDR3 DNA is TGTGCCAGCAGCTTTAGGGCTAGCGGGAACACCGGGGAGCTGTTTTTT. Encoded protein: CASSFRASGNTGELFF.

This chain uses TRBV9 with TRBJ2-3, with TRBD2 as a possible D gene (6 bases). The CDR3 is made up of 17 amino acids. Trimming pared 4 bases from V and 1 base from J, leaving 19 bases between. CDR1 SGDLS and CDR2 YYNGEE come from the germline V gene. This chain's CDR3 is CASSFRDLALGTDTQYF. CDR3 DNA sequence: TGTGCCAGCAGCTTCCGGGACTTGGCCCTGGGCACAGATACGCAGTATTTT.

The rearrangement links TRBV2 to TRBJ1-1; D is uncertain. Germline V gene sequence: CDR1 SNHLY, CDR2 FYNNEI. V shed 2 bases and J shed 6 bases, with 10 bases lying between them. This CDR3 has 13 residues. The CDR3 protein is CASSEYPGSEAFF. The CDR3 region has the DNA TGTGCCAGCAGTGAATATCCGGGATCTGAAGCTTTCTTT. Full variable domain (remainder filled in from reference TRBV2 and TRBJ1-1): EPEVTQTPSHQVTQMGQEVILRCVPISNHLYFYWYRQILGQKVEFLVSFYNNEISEKSEIFDDQFSVERPDGSNFTLKIRSTKLEDSAMYFCASSEYPGSEAFFGQGTRLTVV.